The 20 T cell receptor beta chains below were found in one sample sequenced in a study of control samples from healthy donors and cancer patients. The method was immunoSEQ multiplex PCR; TCRdb's version includes in-frame clones alone and lacks a portion of them. The repertoire has roughly 76,000 clones, 93% of them found once; the top ten carry roughly 1.3%. The sequenced sample consisted of PBMCs. These TCRs come from a woman aged 40 to 55 with lung cancer.

This clone is a singleton in its sample. The chain employs TRBV10-3 and TRBJ1-1; TRBD1 is a possible D gene (6 bases). Germline loops: CDR1 ENHRY, CDR2 SYGVKD. The CDR3 is made up of 15 amino acids. V was pared by 2 bases and J by 11 bases, with 21 bases between. CDR3 amino acids: CAISENLEQGDGAFF. The CDR3, as DNA: TGTGCCATCAGTGAGAACTTAGAACAGGGAGATGGGGCTTTCTTT.

This sequence joins TRBV11-2 and TRBJ1-1; D ambiguous. Trimming stripped 5 bases from V and 12 bases from J, with 25 bases between. The germline CDR1 and CDR2 sequences are SGHAT and FQNNGV. The CDR3 runs 15 residues. The CDR3 spells CASSPESSPTGLSFF. The CDR3 region has the DNA TGTGCCAGCAGCCCCGAAAGTTCCCCGACCGGCTTGTCTTTCTTT.

This clone was counted once. This rearrangement joins TRBV7-2 to TRBJ1-6, with a tentative D call TRBD1 (5 bases). CDR3 length: 16 residues. The V end lost 0 bases, the J end lost 13 bases, and 19 bases lay between the germline ends. Germline V gene lookup returns CDR1 SGHTA and CDR2 FQGNSA. CDR3 loop: CASSLASRQSPLPLHF. For the CDR3, the DNA is TGTGCCAGCAGCTTAGCGAGTCGACAGAGCCCCCTTCCCCTCCACTTT. Using reference TRBV7-2 and TRBJ1-6 for the parts outside the CDR3, the full variable domain is GAGVSQSPSNKVTEKGKDVELRCDPISGHTALYWYRQSLGQGLEFLIYFQGNSAPDKSGLPSDRFSAERTGGSVSTLTIQRTQQEDSAVYLCASSLASRQSPLPLHFGNGTRLTVT.

The chain links TRBV19 to TRBJ1-3, with D possibly being TRBD1 (6 bases). The ends were cut back, 2 bases at V and 2 bases at J, with 19 bases in the middle. Germline V lookup: CDR1 LNHDA, CDR2 SQIVND (reference sequence). This CDR3 comprises 18 residues. The CDR3 spells CASSIRDTSWEAGNTIYF. As DNA, the CDR3 is TGTGCCAGTAGTATACGGGACACCTCCTGGGAGGCTGGAAACACCATATATTTT. The whole variable domain, remainder taken from reference TRBV19 and TRBJ1-3, is DGGITQSPKYLFRKEGQNVTLSCEQNLNHDAMYWYRQDPGQGLRLIYYSQIVNDFQKGDIAEGYSVSREKKESFPLTVTSAQKNPTAFYLCASSIRDTSWEAGNTIYFGEGSWLTVV.

This chain uses TRBV30 with TRBJ1-2; D unclear. V was cut by 0 bases and J by 0 bases, with 8 bases left in between. From germline, CDR1 is GTSNPN and CDR2 SVGIG (reference sequence). This CDR3 contains 14 residues. The CDR3 reads CAWSVLAANYGYTF. The CDR3 region has the DNA TGTGCCTGGAGTGTACTGGCGGCTAACTATGGCTACACCTTC.

The chain has TRBV7-2 and TRBJ1-2; D is possibly TRBD1 (6 bases). The V gene's germline CDR1 is SGHTA and CDR2 FQGNSA. The V gene lost 4 bases and the J gene lost 2 bases, with 20 bases spanning the gap. The CDR3 consists of 17 residues. DNA for the CDR3: TGTGCCAGCAGCTCGCCTGAGGACAGTTTCCTGAACTATGGCTACACCTTC. It is translated as CASSSPEDSFLNYGYTF.

The rearrangement links TRBV5-1 to TRBJ2-7, with D perhaps matching TRBD1 or TRBD2 (5 bases each). V lost 5 bases and J lost 2, with 20 bases in between. The germline V gene has CDR1 SGHRS and CDR2 YFSETQ. The CDR3 runs to 16 residues. DNA for the CDR3: TGCGCCAGCAGTTTCGATCCGGGACGCGGAACCTACGAGCAGTACTTC. It is translated as CASSFDPGRGTYEQYF. Supplemented by reference TRBV5-1 and TRBJ2-7, the full variable domain reads KAGVTQTPRYLIKTRGQQVTLSCSPISGHRSVSWYQQTPGQGLQFLFEYFSETQRNKGNFPGRFSGRQFSNSRSEMNVSTLELGDSALYLCASSFDPGRGTYEQYFGPGTRLTVT.

This clone was recorded only once. The chain has TRBV10-3 and TRBJ2-2, with D possibly matching TRBD2 (6 bases). The ends were cut back, 3 bases at V and 7 bases at J, with 15 bases in the middle. The CDR3 runs to 15 residues. The germline CDR1 and CDR2 sequences are ENHRY and SYGVKD. Here the CDR3 reads CAISELAPGGGELFF. Written as DNA, the CDR3 is TGTGCCATCAGTGAACTAGCCCCCGGGGGCGGGGAGCTGTTTTTT.

The table lists this clone with a few counts. This rearrangement joins TRBV23-1 to TRBJ1-6; no firm D call. TRBV23-1 is assigned to the ORF class and has an uncertain function. The CDR3 is made up of 15 amino acids. V dropped 6 bases and J dropped 2 bases, with 11 bases sitting between them. The CDR3 sequence: CASRRKRAYNSPLHF. Here the CDR3 DNA reads TGCGCCAGCAGACGAAAACGGGCCTATAATTCACCCCTCCACTTT.

The gene calls are TRBV19 and TRBJ1-1, with 7 nucleotides matching TRBD1. Germline CDR1 is LNHDA and CDR2 is SQIVND (reference sequence). The CDR3 is made up of 15 amino acids. J was trimmed by 1 base and V by 6 bases; bases with no gene match: 8. This CDR3 is CASSPDRPSNTEAFF. As DNA, the CDR3 is TGTGCCAGTAGCCCGGACAGGCCTTCGAACACTGAAGCTTTCTTT.

This clone was seen a single time. The chain joins TRBV3-1 (or the pseudogene TRBV3-2) to TRBJ1-1, with 10 bases matching TRBD1. The CDR3 runs 18 residues. In germline, CDR1 is LGHDT, CDR2 YNNKEL (reference sequence). The ends lost 3 bases at V and 4 bases at J; junction bases unmatched: 14. The chain's CDR3 is CASSQGYGTGVRGTEAFF. The CDR3 DNA follows: TGTGCCAGCAGCCAGGGGTATGGGACAGGGGTGCGGGGCACTGAAGCTTTCTTT.

The rearrangement links TRBV5-1 to TRBJ1-1, with 8 bases fitting TRBD1. CDR1 and CDR2 from the germline V gene are SGHRS and YFSETQ. The J segment lost 3 bases and the V segment lost 4 bases, leaving 8 bases of the junction unmatched. There are 15 residues in the CDR3. The DNA for the CDR3 is TGCGCCAGCAGCATCGGACAGGGCGCGGACACTGAAGCTTTCTTT. Protein: CASSIGQGADTEAFF.

This clone has a handful of counts. This sequence joins TRBV7-2 and TRBJ2-6; weak D call: TRBD1 (6 bases). The CDR3 spans 18 residues. Germline CDR1 and CDR2: SGHTA and FQGNSA. Trimming took 3 bases from V and 0 from J, leaving 15 bases between them. CDR3 sequence: CASSFRDKVSSGANVLTF. CDR3 bases: TGTGCCAGCAGCTTCCGGGACAAGGTTAGCTCTGGGGCCAACGTCCTGACTTTC. The full variable domain, rest sourced from reference TRBV7-2 and TRBJ2-6, is GAGVSQSPSNKVTEKGKDVELRCDPISGHTALYWYRQSLGQGLEFLIYFQGNSAPDKSGLPSDRFSAERTGGSVSTLTIQRTQQEDSAVYLCASSFRDKVSSGANVLTFGAGSRLTVL.

Only one count was recorded for this clone. V and J are TRBV7-6 and TRBJ2-7, with D unresolved. Trimming took off 2 bases at V and 5 bases at J, with 7 bases between the two ends. Germline V lookup: CDR1 SGHVS, CDR2 FNYEAQ. This CDR3 is 12 amino acids long. The CDR3 DNA is TGTGCCAGCAGCTTAAAGGGCGACGAGCAGTACTTC. It specifies CASSLKGDEQYF.

The V call is TRBV19, the J call TRBJ1-2; D remains unclear. CDR1 is LNHDA and CDR2 is SQIVND in the germline V gene (reference sequence). This CDR3 is built from 13 residues. V was clipped by 3 bases and J by 4 bases, with 9 bases between them. CDR3 protein: CASSISVTYGYTF. CDR3 DNA: TGTGCCAGTAGTATCTCCGTCACCTATGGCTACACCTTC.

J is TRBJ1-3 and V is TRBV28, with D possibly matching TRBD1 (6 bases). Germline lookup yields CDR1 MDHEN and CDR2 SYDVKM. V lost 7 bases and J lost 0, with 13 bases in between. The CDR3 is 15 amino acids. CDR3 region: CASTKTGLSGNTIYF. The CDR3 bases are TGTGCCAGCACCAAGACAGGACTCTCTGGAAACACCATATATTTT.

The chain carries TRBV6-5 and TRBJ2-7, with D possibly being TRBD1 (6 bases). The length of the CDR3 is 14 residues. CDR1 is MNHEY and CDR2 is SVGAGI in the germline V gene. V was clipped by 3 bases and J by 3 bases, with 12 bases between them. Here the CDR3 DNA reads TGTGCCAGCAGTTATGGGGGCTCCGGCTACGAGCAGTACTTC. Encoded protein: CASSYGGSGYEQYF.

The rearrangement links TRBV5-1 to TRBJ2-1; 10 bases agree with TRBD1. The ends lost 5 bases at V and 9 bases at J; junction bases unmatched: 11. CDR3 size: 15 residues. Germline values: CDR1 SGHRS, CDR2 YFSETQ. The CDR3 here is CASRDRDRGYREQFF. The CDR3 DNA reads TGCGCCAGCAGAGACCGGGACAGGGGATATCGTGAGCAGTTCTTC. The full variable domain, in which reference TRBV5-1 and TRBJ2-1 provide the parts outside the CDR3, is KAGVTQTPRYLIKTRGQQVTLSCSPISGHRSVSWYQQTPGQGLQFLFEYFSETQRNKGNFPGRFSGRQFSNSRSEMNVSTLELGDSALYLCASRDRDRGYREQFFGPGTRLTVL.

This chain uses TRBV2 with TRBJ1-1; unclear D gene. This CDR3 comprises 14 residues. V was cut by 10 bases and J by 3 bases, with 18 bases left in between. The germline gives CDR1 SNHLY, CDR2 FYNNEI. CDR3 nucleotides: TGTGCCACCTCGAGGGTGATACGGCACACTGAAGCTTTCTTT. It codes for CATSRVIRHTEAFF. Full variable domain (outside the CDR3, taken from reference TRBV2 and TRBJ1-1): EPEVTQTPSHQVTQMGQEVILRCVPISNHLYFYWYRQILGQKVEFLVSFYNNEISEKSEIFDDQFSVERPDGSNFTLKIRSTKLEDSAMYFCATSRVIRHTEAFFGQGTRLTVV.

This clone was observed a single time. The genes are TRBV6-2 or TRBV6-3 and TRBJ1-2; unclear D gene. The V gene lost 4 bases and the J gene lost 0 bases, with 15 bases spanning the gap. The CDR3 consists of 16 residues. CDR1 and CDR2 (germline): MNHEY, SVGEGT. CDR3 in DNA: TGTGCCAGCAGTTTTCTTAGGAAGGGAGCTAACTATGGCTACACCTTC. Translation: CASSFLRKGANYGYTF.